This is a list of T cell receptor beta chains from one sample in a study of blood T cell repertoires in COVID-19. TCRdb keeps only in-frame clones here, not all; method: immunoSEQ multiplex PCR. This sample has about 33,000 clones, with approximately 85% found just once. The sequenced sample was peripheral blood. The receptors originated from a human donor in a cohort sampled during active COVID-19. CDR3s include the opening cysteine and the closing phenylalanine or tryptophan. A D gene is named only where the DNA matches it firmly.

j_call d_call v_call cdr3_nt cdr3_aa
TRBJ1-5 - TRBV23-1 TGCGCCAGCAGTCAATCGCAGCAATGCGGCCATCAGCCCCAGCATTTT CASSQSQQCGHQPQHF
TRBJ2-5 TRBD2 TRBV6-5 TGTGCCAGCAGAGAGTGGGAGGGGTTACAAGAGACCCAGTACTTC CASREWEGLQETQYF
TRBJ1-1 - TRBV7-2 TGTGCCAGCAGCTTAGGCTACAGCTACACTGAAGCTTTCTTT CASSLGYSYTEAFF
TRBJ1-5 TRBD1 TRBV7-2 TGTGCCAGCAGCTTAGAGGCAGGGGGCAATAGTCAGCCCCAGCATTTT CASSLEAGGNSQPQHF
TRBJ2-6 TRBD1 TRBV5-1 TGCGCCAGCAGCGGTCGGACAGGGGGCGTTTCTGGGGCCAACGTCCTGACTTTC CASSGRTGGVSGANVLTF
TRBJ2-1 TRBD2 TRBV7-2 TGTGCCAGCAGCTTAGCTACTGAGGGACTAGCGGGACTTCACTCCTACAATGAGCAGTTCTTC CASSLATEGLAGLHSYNEQFF
TRBJ2-7 TRBD1 TRBV4-1 TGCGCCAGCAGCCAAGTCGGGACAGGGAACTACGAGCAGTACTTC CASSQVGTGNYEQYF
TRBJ2-7 TRBD1 TRBV6-1 TGTGCCAGCAGTGAGGACCCAAGGGACAGGGGAATGCAGTACTTC CASSEDPRDRGMQYF
TRBJ2-5 TRBD2 TRBV30 TGTGCCTGGAGGGAATCCGGGACTAGTCAAGAGACCCAGTACTTC CAWRESGTSQETQYF
TRBJ2-3 - TRBV12-3/TRBV12-4 TGTGCCAGCAGTCCTAGCACAGATACGCAGTATTTT CASSPSTDTQYF
TRBJ2-6 - TRBV29-1 TGCAGCGTTCTTCAGGGATACTCTGGGGCCAACGTCCTGACTTTC CSVLQGYSGANVLTF